This T cell receptor beta chain was recorded in a study of a mutant IDH1 vaccine in newly diagnosed glioma (dated by TCRdb to the early 2020s). In the study overall: Vaccination was initiated 4-6 weeks after radiotherapy alone, or concurrently with temozolomide cycles in the chemotherapy-containing groups. Of the approximately 29 treated patients, 62.5% were male and approximately 38% were female, and a mean age of roughly 40 years was recorded. Prior to enrollment, patients had been given standard therapy consisting of radiotherapy alone, temozolomide alone, or radiochemotherapy with temozolomide, with the combination given to most patients. The week-35 safety follow-up was designated visit V12, and the week-47 end of study was designated visit V13. Peripheral blood was drawn at six visits: V03 (baseline), V05, V07, V10, V12 and V13. For exploratory analyses, around 23 treated patients had longitudinal TCRB deep sequencing done wherever samples were available.

The time point label on this specimen signifies: week 47, end of study. Each vaccine dose, consisting of 300 ug of a 20-mer mutant IDH1 peptide in Montanide, was administered subcutaneously with topical imiquimod. Patients received eight vaccinations in weeks 1, 3, 5, 7, 11, 15, 19 and 23, corresponding to visits V03 through V10. All donors had newly diagnosed IDH1-mutant astrocytomas of WHO grade 3 or 4 that showed loss of nuclear ATRX. The samples were drawn from NOA16, a multicentre, single-arm, open-label phase I trial in Germany that tested a mutant IDH1 peptide vaccine in humans for the first time. Genomic DNA for TCRB sequencing was isolated from EDTA blood with the DNeasy Blood and Tissue Kit. On this clone: This receptor's antigen is unknown. No much larger clone exists at a distance of one base, and base qualities are not known.

The study at large found these results: Immune responses induced by the vaccine were seen in approximately 92% of patients across multiple MHC alleles. The authors noted that analyses of patient blood samples could not be reproduced because of sample limitations. PBMC samples for TCRB deep sequencing were selected based on availability. Pseudoprogression seemed to be unrelated to changes in the top peripheral T cell clonotypes found by TCRB sequencing.

The protocol used for the library was the immunoSEQ multiplex PCR assay. Rearranged TCR beta chain sequences were amplified using the hsTCRB Kit according to the manufacturer's protocol. Sequencing of TCRB libraries was carried out on an Illumina MiSeq. Processing in the source paper ran as follows. Demultiplexing, trimming and gene mapping were performed with the kit vendor's proprietary platform. Entries here come from immuneACCESS through TCRdb and include only in-frame sequences with V and J called. Some clones fail to appear in such tables; in the studies checked, an unresolved V gene covers under half of the shortfall, and the cause of the remainder is unknown. V and J calls and clone size are copied from that table; D and trimming were computed from the DNA. Within this sample are tens of thousands of clones, with 75% of them counted one time only. Approximately 9.1% of the sample is in the top ten clones.

The CDR3 holds 14 amino acids from the cysteine to the phenylalanine. Only the CDR3 part of the read is kept: 42 bases, read in frame from the first base. The germline V gene gives CDR1 as SGHRS and CDR2 as YFSETQ. V lost 4 bases and J lost 1 base; the stretch between them is 11 bases long. Specimen: PBMCs, collected from a glioma patient whose treatment included an IDH1 peptide vaccine. Recombination linked TRBV5-1 to TRBJ2-5; the D gene is perhaps TRBD1 or TRBD2, each of them matching over 5 bases. The receptor was isolated from a man aged 35 to 55 with glioma. The DNA is as follows: TGCGCCAGCAGCGAGGGGACGGTCCAAGAGACCCAGTACTTC. It encodes CASSEGTVQETQYF.